These 10 T cell receptor beta chains were all obtained from the same sample, sequenced in a study of shared clonotypes between healthy human individuals. Clones were read by immunoSEQ multiplex PCR, and TCRdb kept only the in-frame ones, dropping some. The sample consists of around 700,000 clones, around 72% of them appearing once. Sequenced material: memory CD4+ T cells sorted from blood. Regarding subset: CD45RA-negative fraction. All receptors come from a woman between 25 and 40 years old in good health.

This clone was found a few times. The chain couples TRBV5-1 to TRBJ2-7, with 9 nucleotides matching TRBD1. CDR3 length equals 14 residues. Trimming cost V 4 bases and J 4 bases; bases outside gene matches: 6. Germline CDR1 is SGHRS and CDR2 is YFSETQ. The CDR3 region is CASSKDRGRYEQYF. The CDR3 nucleotides are TGCGCCAGCAGCAAGGACAGGGGTCGGTACGAGCAGTACTTC.

As regards this clone: At one of its ends the junction is not consistent with the germline gene, which may arise from a read error. V gene TRBV5-4 combines with J gene TRBJ2-7, with D hard to call. Germline assignment: CDR1 SGHNT and CDR2 YYREEE (reference sequence). This CDR3 contains 14 residues. The CDR3 sequence: CASSQVSRSYEQYF. CDR3 nucleotides: TGCGCCAGCAGCCAAGTTTCCAGGTCCTACGAGCAGTACTTC.

This chain connects TRBV28 to TRBJ1-4; 7 positions agree with TRBD1. The V and J ends lost 5 bases and 7 bases, in that order; junction bases with no gene match: 7. This CDR3 contains 14 residues. The V gene's germline CDR1 is MDHEN and CDR2 SYDVKM. The CDR3: CASSRGQQSEKLFF. The CDR3 DNA is TGTGCCAGCAGTAGGGGACAGCAAAGTGAAAAACTGTTTTTT.

V and J are TRBV18 and TRBJ1-5, with TRBD1 matching over 8 bases. The CDR3 sequence is 14 residues long. J was trimmed by 7 bases and V by 5 bases; bases with no gene match: 7. Germline V gives CDR1 KGHSH, CDR2 LQKENI. CDR3: CASSRTGRSQPQHF. CDR3 DNA: TGTGCCAGCTCAAGGACAGGGAGGTCCCAGCCCCAGCATTTT. Filled out from reference TRBV18 and TRBJ1-5, the complete variable domain reads NAGVMQNPRHLVRRRGQEARLRCSPMKGHSHVYWYRQLPEEGLKFMVYLQKENIIDESGMPKERFSAEFPKEGPSILRIQQVVRGDSAAYFCASSRTGRSQPQHFGDGTRLSIL.

This rearrangement joins TRBV18 to TRBJ2-5; 7 bases match TRBD1. The CDR3 covers 15 residues. Germline loops: CDR1 KGHSH, CDR2 LQKENI. V trimming: 4 bases; J trimming: 4 bases; junction bases outside the gene matches: 9. The CDR3 DNA reads as TGTGCCAGCTCACTCCAGACAGGGCGTGGAGAGACCCAGTACTTC. Translating gives CASSLQTGRGETQYF.

The sample holds a few counts of this clone. The rearrangement joins TRBV11-2 to TRBJ2-7, with 7 positions matching TRBD2. CDR3 length: 18 amino acids. V gave up 0 bases and J gave up 2 bases; unmatched junction bases: 13. Germline assignment: CDR1 SGHAT and CDR2 FQNNGV. CDR3 region: CASSLDPPFTSVTYEQYF. CDR3 in DNA: TGTGCCAGCAGCTTAGATCCCCCATTTACTAGCGTCACCTACGAGCAGTACTTC. Based on the CDR3 plus reference TRBV11-2 and TRBJ2-7, the full variable domain is EAGVAQSPRYKIIEKRQSVAFWCNPISGHATLYWYQQILGQGPKLLIQFQNNGVVDDSQLPKDRFSAERLKGVDSTLKIQPAKLEDSAVYLCASSLDPPFTSVTYEQYFGPGTRLTVT.

The CDR3 region is CASSLMGQGALNEQYF. Here the CDR3 DNA reads TGTGCCAGCAGTTTGATGGGACAGGGGGCGCTGAACGAGCAGTACTTC. This sequence joins TRBV6-6 and TRBJ2-7; 12 bases are a match to TRBD1. The CDR3 runs 16 residues. The V and J ends lost 4 bases and 5 bases, in that order; junction bases with no gene match: 9. Per the germline V gene, CDR1 is MNHNY and CDR2 is SVGAGI (reference sequence).

The J gene is TRBJ1-4, the V gene TRBV9; 7 nucleotides match TRBD1. Germline V CDR1 and CDR2: SGDLS, YYNGEE. Trimming at V came to 3 bases and at J to 3 bases, leaving 5 bases not matched to a gene. The CDR3 is made up of 15 amino acids. DNA of the CDR3: TGTGCCAGCAGCGCGCGGACAGGACCTAATGAAAAACTGTTTTTT. This translates into CASSARTGPNEKLFF.

The chain links TRBV27 to TRBJ2-3, with unresolved D. The V end was cut by 5 bases, the J end by 2 bases, with 2 bases between. The V gene's germline CDR1 is MNHEY and CDR2 SMNVEV (reference sequence). There are 11 residues in the CDR3. The CDR3 is CASSLTDTQYF. CDR3 DNA: TGTGCCAGCAGTCTCACAGATACGCAGTATTTT.

The chain joins TRBV2 to TRBJ1-5; a weak D match, TRBD1 (6 bases). V was clipped by 6 bases and J by 7 bases, with 13 bases between them. CDR1 and CDR2 (germline): SNHLY, FYNNEI. The CDR3 sequence is 13 residues long. The CDR3 bases are TGTGCCAGCAGGGGGACAATTCTCCAGCCCCAGCATTTT. This sequence encodes CASRGTILQPQHF.